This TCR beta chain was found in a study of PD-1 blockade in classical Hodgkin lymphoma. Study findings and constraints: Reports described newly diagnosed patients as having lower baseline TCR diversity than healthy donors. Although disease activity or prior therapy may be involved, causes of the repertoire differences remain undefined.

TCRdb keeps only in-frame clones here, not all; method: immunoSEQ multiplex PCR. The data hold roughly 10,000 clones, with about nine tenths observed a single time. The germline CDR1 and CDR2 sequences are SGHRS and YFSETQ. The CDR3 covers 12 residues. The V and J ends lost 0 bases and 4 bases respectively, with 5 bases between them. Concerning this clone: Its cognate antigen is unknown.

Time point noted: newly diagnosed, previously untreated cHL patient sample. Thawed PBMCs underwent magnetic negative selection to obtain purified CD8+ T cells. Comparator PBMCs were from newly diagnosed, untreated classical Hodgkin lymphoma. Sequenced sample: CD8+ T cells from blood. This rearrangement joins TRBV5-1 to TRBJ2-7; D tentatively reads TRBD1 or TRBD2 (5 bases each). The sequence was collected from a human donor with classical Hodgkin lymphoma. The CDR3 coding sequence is TGCGCCAGCAGCTTGGGGGGGTACGAGCAGTACTTC. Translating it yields CASSLGGYEQYF.